Listed below are T cell receptor beta chains from one sample, sequenced in a study of T cells in Graves' hyperthyroidism and ophthalmopathy. TCRdb re-derived calls from the multiplex PCR reads in MiXCR, one entry per CDR3 protein. The repertoire holds 600,000 or so distinct CDR3 sequences, with roughly 15% as singletons. Material for sequencing was blood. These receptors were taken from a woman in her 50s with Graves' ophthalmopathy. The CDR3 runs from the conserved cysteine through the conserved F or W.

v_call: TRBV4-3
cdr3_aa: CASSQSGRFGETQYF

v_call: TRBV24-1
cdr3_aa: CATSEASPRLYSYNEQFF

v_call: TRBV27
cdr3_aa: CASSQAGTGNYGYTF

v_call: TRBV7-3
cdr3_aa: CASTLTPLAGRQFF

v_call: TRBV10-3
cdr3_aa: CAIRGQGSGFYGYTF

v_call: TRBV20-1
cdr3_aa: CSAPGLAGFNEQFF

v_call: TRBV12-3/TRBV12-4
cdr3_aa: CASDSPGVYGYTF

v_call: TRBV7-3
cdr3_aa: CASSLSGQPQETQYF

v_call: TRBV28
cdr3_aa: CASSSVTWGTEAFF

v_call: TRBV12-3/TRBV12-4
cdr3_aa: CASTLGPKGYNEQFF

v_call: TRBV5-1
cdr3_aa: CASSLAAEQYF

v_call: TRBV28
cdr3_aa: CASSTGALPQHF

v_call: TRBV7-6
cdr3_aa: CASSSKQGNEQFF

v_call: TRBV5-5
cdr3_aa: CASSFRDRGETDTQYF

v_call: TRBV6-1
cdr3_aa: CASSTESETQYF

v_call: TRBV2
cdr3_aa: CASSDAAAYGYTF

v_call: TRBV30
cdr3_aa: CAWSPLGEVSYEQYF

v_call: TRBV10-1
cdr3_aa: CASSAPEGTNYGYTF

v_call: TRBV28
cdr3_aa: CASSSPGERAGELFF

v_call: TRBV18
cdr3_aa: CASSPLGRGVAETQYF

v_call: TRBV25-1
cdr3_aa: CASSESPLAGGNEQFF

v_call: TRBV30
cdr3_aa: CAWSRAQGPWDGYTF

v_call: TRBV5-1
cdr3_aa: CASSGGTSEYF

v_call: TRBV29-1
cdr3_aa: CSVAELAETQYF

v_call: TRBV28
cdr3_aa: CASSLGVGIQETQYF

v_call: TRBV28
cdr3_aa: CASRKGLEQFF

v_call: TRBV6-6
cdr3_aa: CASSALDHRFTEAFF

v_call: TRBV7-9
cdr3_aa: CASSLLAGIQETQYF

v_call: TRBV6-2/TRBV6-3
cdr3_aa: CASSSRAGANTGELFF

v_call: TRBV11-2
cdr3_aa: CASSRDFNTEAFF

v_call: TRBV20-1
cdr3_aa: CSARAPGQGAYEQYF

v_call: TRBV29-1
cdr3_aa: CSAGTGPQYGYTF

v_call: TRBV9
cdr3_aa: CASSVGTGPEAFF

v_call: TRBV20-1
cdr3_aa: CSARVRLGSGELFF

v_call: TRBV6-2/TRBV6-3
cdr3_aa: CASTPGTRTGLQFF

v_call: TRBV6-5
cdr3_aa: CASSYNVGGSSYNSPLHF

v_call: TRBV7-9
cdr3_aa: CASSLGGPQPQHF

v_call: TRBV29-1
cdr3_aa: CSVVSSAQNTGELFF

v_call: TRBV2
cdr3_aa: CASDPTGGTEAFF

v_call: TRBV6-5
cdr3_aa: CASSYSNGGTPNTEAFF

v_call: TRBV7-6
cdr3_aa: CASSSRGRGPDTIYF

v_call: TRBV5-6
cdr3_aa: CASSLDKRPPARELFF

v_call: TRBV7-3
cdr3_aa: CASSTSGQVGEQYF

v_call: TRBV20-1
cdr3_aa: CSARGLAEETQYF

v_call: TRBV12-3/TRBV12-4
cdr3_aa: CATKRREGYGYTF

v_call: TRBV27
cdr3_aa: CASGGRQYYGYTF

v_call: TRBV24-1
cdr3_aa: CATSDFGTGFQETQYF

v_call: TRBV5-1
cdr3_aa: CATKPPGGIRSGELFF

v_call: TRBV4-1
cdr3_aa: CASSQVQLLSYEQYF

v_call: TRBV28
cdr3_aa: CASSRRHFYSNQPQHF

v_call: TRBV29-1
cdr3_aa: CSVDDWGEVNYGYTF

v_call: TRBV12-3/TRBV12-4
cdr3_aa: CASFTSGSDEQFF

v_call: TRBV6-1
cdr3_aa: CASSPGQRYGYTF

v_call: TRBV5-1
cdr3_aa: CASSTLGSGELFF